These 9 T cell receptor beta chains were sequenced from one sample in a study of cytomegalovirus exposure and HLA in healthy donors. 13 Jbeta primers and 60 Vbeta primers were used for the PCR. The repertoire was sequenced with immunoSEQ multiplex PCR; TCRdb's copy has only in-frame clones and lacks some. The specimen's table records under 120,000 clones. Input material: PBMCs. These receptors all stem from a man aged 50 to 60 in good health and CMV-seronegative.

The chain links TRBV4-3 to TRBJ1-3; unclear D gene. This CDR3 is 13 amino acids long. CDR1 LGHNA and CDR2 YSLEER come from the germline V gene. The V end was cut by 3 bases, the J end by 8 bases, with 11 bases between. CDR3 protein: CASSQATTDTIYF. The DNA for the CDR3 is TGCGCCAGCAGCCAGGCTACTACGGACACCATATATTTT.

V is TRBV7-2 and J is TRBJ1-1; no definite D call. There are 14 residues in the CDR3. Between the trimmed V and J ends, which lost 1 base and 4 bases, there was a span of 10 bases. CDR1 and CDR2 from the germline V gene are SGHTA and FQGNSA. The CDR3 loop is CASSLVSRGTEAFF. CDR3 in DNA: TGTGCCAGCAGCTTAGTCAGTAGAGGCACTGAAGCTTTCTTT. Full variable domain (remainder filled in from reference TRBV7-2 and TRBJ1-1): GAGVSQSPSNKVTEKGKDVELRCDPISGHTALYWYRQSLGQGLEFLIYFQGNSAPDKSGLPSDRFSAERTGGSVSTLTIQRTQQEDSAVYLCASSLVSRGTEAFFGQGTRLTVV.

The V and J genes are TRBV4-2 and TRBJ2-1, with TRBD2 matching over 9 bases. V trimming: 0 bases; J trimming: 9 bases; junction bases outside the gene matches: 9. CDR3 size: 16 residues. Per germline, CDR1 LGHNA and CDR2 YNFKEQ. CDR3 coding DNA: TGTGCCAGCAGCCAAGATGCCCAGCGGGAGGCCCCTGAGCAGTTCTTC. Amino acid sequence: CASSQDAQREAPEQFF.

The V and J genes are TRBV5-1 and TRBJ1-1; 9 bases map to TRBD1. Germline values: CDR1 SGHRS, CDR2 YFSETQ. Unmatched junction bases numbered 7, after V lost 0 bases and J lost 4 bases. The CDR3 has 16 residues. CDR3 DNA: TGCGCCAGCAGCTTGGTCGCGACAGGGGGGAGCACTGAAGCTTTCTTT. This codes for CASSLVATGGSTEAFF.

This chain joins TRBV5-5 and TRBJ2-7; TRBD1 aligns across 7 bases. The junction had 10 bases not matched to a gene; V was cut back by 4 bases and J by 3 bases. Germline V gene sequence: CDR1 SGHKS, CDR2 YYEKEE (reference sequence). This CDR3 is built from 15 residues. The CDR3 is CASSETGANRYEQYF. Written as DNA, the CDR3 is TGTGCCAGCAGCGAAACAGGGGCCAATCGCTACGAGCAGTACTTC.

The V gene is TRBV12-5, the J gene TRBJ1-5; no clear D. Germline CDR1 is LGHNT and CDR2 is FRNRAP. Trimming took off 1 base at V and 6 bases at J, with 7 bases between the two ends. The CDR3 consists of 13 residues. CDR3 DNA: TGTGCTAGTGGTTTGGGCGTGATTCAGCCCCAGCATTTT. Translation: CASGLGVIQPQHF.

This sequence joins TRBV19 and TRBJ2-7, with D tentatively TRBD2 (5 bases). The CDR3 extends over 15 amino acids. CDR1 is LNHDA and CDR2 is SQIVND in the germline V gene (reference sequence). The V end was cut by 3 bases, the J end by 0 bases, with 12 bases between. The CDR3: CASSMVVGSSYEQYF. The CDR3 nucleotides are TGTGCCAGTAGTATGGTGGTAGGGAGCTCCTACGAGCAGTACTTC. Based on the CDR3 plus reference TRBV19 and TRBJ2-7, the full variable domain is DGGITQSPKYLFRKEGQNVTLSCEQNLNHDAMYWYRQDPGQGLRLIYYSQIVNDFQKGDIAEGYSVSREKKESFPLTVTSAQKNPTAFYLCASSMVVGSSYEQYFGPGTRLTVT.

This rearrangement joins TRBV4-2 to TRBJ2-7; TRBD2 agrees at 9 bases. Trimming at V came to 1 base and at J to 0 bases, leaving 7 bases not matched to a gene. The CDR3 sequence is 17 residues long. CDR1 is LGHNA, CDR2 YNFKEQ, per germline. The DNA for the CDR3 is TGTGCCAGCAGCCAAGCCCCCCTAGCGGGGAGCTCCTACGAGCAGTACTTC. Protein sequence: CASSQAPLAGSSYEQYF.

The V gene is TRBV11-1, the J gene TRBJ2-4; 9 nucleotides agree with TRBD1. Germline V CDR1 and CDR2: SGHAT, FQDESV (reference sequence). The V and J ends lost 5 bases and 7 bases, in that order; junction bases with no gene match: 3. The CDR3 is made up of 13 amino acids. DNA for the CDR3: TGTGCCAGCAGCCAAGACAGGGGGAACATTCAGTACTTC. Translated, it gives CASSQDRGNIQYF.